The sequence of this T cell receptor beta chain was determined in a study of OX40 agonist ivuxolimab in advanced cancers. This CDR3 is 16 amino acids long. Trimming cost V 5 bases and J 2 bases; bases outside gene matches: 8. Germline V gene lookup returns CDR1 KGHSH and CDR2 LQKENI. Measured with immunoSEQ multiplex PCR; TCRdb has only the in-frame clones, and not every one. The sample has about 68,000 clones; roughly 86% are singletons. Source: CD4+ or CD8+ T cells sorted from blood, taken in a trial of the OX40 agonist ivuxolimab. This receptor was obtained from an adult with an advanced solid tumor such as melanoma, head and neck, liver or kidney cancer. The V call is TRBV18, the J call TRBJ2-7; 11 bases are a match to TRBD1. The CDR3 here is CASSSLPGQGAYEQYF. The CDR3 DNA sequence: TGTGCCAGCTCAAGCCTCCCGGGACAGGGGGCCTACGAGCAGTACTTC. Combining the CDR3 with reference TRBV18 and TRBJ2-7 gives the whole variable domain NAGVMQNPRHLVRRRGQEARLRCSPMKGHSHVYWYRQLPEEGLKFMVYLQKENIIDESGMPKERFSAEFPKEGPSILRIQQVVRGDSAAYFCASSSLPGQGAYEQYFGPGTRLTVT.